The 21 T cell receptor beta chains below come from one sample, sequenced in a study of cytomegalovirus exposure and HLA in healthy donors. Using immunoSEQ multiplex PCR, the repertoire was profiled, and TCRdb retains in-frame clones only, with some absent. Of over 150,000 clones listed, about 86% are singletons. The sample taken for sequencing was PBMCs. The receptors stem from a human donor in good health.

The V gene is TRBV18, the J gene TRBJ1-2, with D possibly being TRBD1 (5 bases). Trimming stripped 6 bases from V and 7 bases from J, with 9 bases between. The CDR3 length is 11 residues. Per germline, CDR1 KGHSH and CDR2 LQKENI. CDR3 sequence: CASSSGVGYTF. The CDR3 nucleotides are TGTGCCAGCTCCTCGGGGGTTGGCTACACCTTC.

The DNA for the CDR3 is TGTGCCAGCTCACCGAGCGATGAGCAGTTCTTC. This sequence encodes CASSPSDEQFF. The rearrangement links TRBV18 to TRBJ2-1, with D uncertain. The CDR3 totals 11 residues. The germline gives CDR1 KGHSH, CDR2 LQKENI. The ends were cut back, 3 bases at V and 8 bases at J, with 5 bases in the middle. Filled out from reference TRBV18 and TRBJ2-1, the complete variable domain reads NAGVMQNPRHLVRRRGQEARLRCSPMKGHSHVYWYRQLPEEGLKFMVYLQKENIIDESGMPKERFSAEFPKEGPSILRIQQVVRGDSAAYFCASSPSDEQFFGPGTRLTVL.

This clone has just one count. This rearrangement joins TRBV15 to TRBJ2-2, with TRBD1 matching 10 bases. This CDR3 is 16 amino acids long. Germline V CDR1 and CDR2: LNHNV, YYDKDF (reference sequence). V lost 3 bases and J lost 5; bases outside the gene matches: 6. CDR3 sequence reads: CATSSDRGLVTGELFF. The CDR3 region has the DNA TGTGCCACCAGCAGCGACAGGGGGCTGGTAACCGGGGAGCTGTTTTTT.

This clone was counted once. V usage is TRBV6-5 and J usage is TRBJ2-7, with 7 bases identical to TRBD1. V was pared by 6 bases and J by 0 bases, with 5 bases of the junction left unmatched. Germline-derived CDR1 and CDR2 are MNHEY and SVGAGI. CDR3 length: 14 amino acids. The CDR3 region is CASRAGGSSYEQYF. Here the CDR3 DNA reads TGTGCCAGCAGGGCAGGGGGAAGCTCCTACGAGCAGTACTTC.

This clone was counted a single time. The genes are TRBV5-5 and TRBJ2-7; D uncertain. The CDR3 is 13 amino acids. V gave up 2 bases and J gave up 4 bases, with 10 bases separating them. Germline lookup yields CDR1 SGHKS and CDR2 YYEKEE (reference sequence). The CDR3 DNA reads TGTGCCAGCAGCTTCACACAGATTTACGAGCAGTACTTC. Protein product: CASSFTQIYEQYF.

The chain combines TRBV7-8 with TRBJ2-1, with D possibly being TRBD1 (5 bases). This CDR3 is built from 15 residues. CDR1 SGHVS and CDR2 FQNEAQ come from the germline V gene. V dropped 1 base and J dropped 3 bases, with 10 bases sitting between them. The CDR3 nucleotides are TGTGCCAGCAGCTTAGGCCCTAGGGGCTACAATGAGCAGTTCTTC. Translating it yields CASSLGPRGYNEQFF.

The rearrangement links TRBV27 to TRBJ2-4; TRBD2 aligns across 7 bases. This CDR3 has 15 residues. Germline V lookup: CDR1 MNHEY, CDR2 SMNVEV (reference sequence). J lost 0 bases, V lost 5 bases, and 4 bases had no gene match. This CDR3 is CASSPPGGAKNIQYF. As DNA, the CDR3 is TGTGCCAGCAGTCCACCGGGAGGAGCCAAAAACATTCAGTACTTC.

The CDR3 here is CATSRDRLGGELFF. CDR3 nucleotides: TGTGCCACCAGCAGAGACCGACTGGGCGGGGAGCTGTTTTTT. The rearrangement links TRBV15 to TRBJ2-2; D not certain. V was trimmed by 0 bases and J by 7 bases, leaving 9 bases between them. Germline CDR1 is LNHNV and CDR2 is YYDKDF (reference sequence). The CDR3 runs to 14 residues.

This chain joins TRBV5-1 and TRBJ1-1; 10 bases line up with TRBD1. CDR3 length: 15 residues. From germline, CDR1 is SGHRS and CDR2 YFSETQ. The trim removed 3 bases at V and 3 bases at J, leaving 5 bases unmatched. The CDR3: CASSWGTGVDTEAFF. The CDR3 region has the DNA TGCGCCAGCAGCTGGGGGACAGGGGTGGACACTGAAGCTTTCTTT.

V and J are TRBV29-1 and TRBJ2-5, with D perhaps TRBD2 (7 bases). Trimming removed 3 bases at V and 5 bases at J, with 16 bases between. The V gene's germline CDR1 is SQVTM and CDR2 ANQGSEA. The CDR3 has 14 amino acids. The CDR3 here is CSVDGGGFSETQYF. In DNA, the CDR3 is TGCAGCGTTGATGGGGGGGGCTTTTCCGAGACCCAGTACTTC.

This clone was recorded once. This chain links TRBV7-8 with TRBJ1-2, with no clear D. In germline, CDR1 is SGHVS, CDR2 FQNEAQ. Trimming took off 1 base at V and 2 bases at J, with 8 bases between the two ends. This CDR3 has 14 residues. CDR3 nucleotide sequence: TGTGCCAGCAGCTTAGAACACAAAAACTATGGCTACACCTTC. It specifies CASSLEHKNYGYTF.

The chain joins TRBV18 to TRBJ1-3, with TRBD1 identical over 9 bases. The length of the CDR3 is 20 residues. V lost 4 bases, J lost 4 bases, and 20 bases stayed unmatched. Germline V gene sequence: CDR1 KGHSH, CDR2 LQKENI. The CDR3, as DNA: TGTGCCAGCTCACTCAACCCGGGACAGGGATTATCAGCGTCGGGAAACACCATATATTTT. Protein product: CASSLNPGQGLSASGNTIYF.

The gene calls are TRBV5-1 and TRBJ2-1, with 11 nucleotides matching TRBD2. Germline V gene lookup returns CDR1 SGHRS and CDR2 YFSETQ. The ends lost 4 bases at V and 12 bases at J; junction bases unmatched: 12. The CDR3 contains 15 residues. Here the CDR3 reads CASSTTSGSPRGQFF. The CDR3 nucleotides are TGCGCCAGCAGCACCACTAGCGGGAGTCCTAGGGGGCAGTTCTTC. Together with reference TRBV5-1 and TRBJ2-1, the CDR3 gives the full variable domain: KAGVTQTPRYLIKTRGQQVTLSCSPISGHRSVSWYQQTPGQGLQFLFEYFSETQRNKGNFPGRFSGRQFSNSRSEMNVSTLELGDSALYLCASSTTSGSPRGQFFGPGTRLTVL.

V usage is TRBV6-1 and J usage is TRBJ2-7; 8 nucleotides agree with TRBD1. The ends lost 0 bases at V and 5 bases at J; junction bases unmatched: 6. The CDR3 totals 15 residues. Germline CDR1 MNHNS, CDR2 SASEGT. CDR3: CASSEAWTGTHEQYF. Written as DNA, the CDR3 is TGTGCCAGCAGTGAAGCTTGGACAGGGACCCACGAGCAGTACTTC.

The chain uses TRBV5-1 and TRBJ2-2, with D unresolved. The V gene's germline CDR1 is SGHRS and CDR2 YFSETQ. CDR3 size: 14 residues. V shed 3 bases and J shed 6 bases, with 12 bases lying between them. CDR3 DNA: TGCGCCAGCAGCTCCCACCCTACGGCCGGGGAGCTGTTTTTT. It yields the protein CASSSHPTAGELFF.

The chain combines TRBV29-1 with TRBJ1-5, with a possible D match to TRBD1 (5 bases). Trimming took 4 bases from V and 0 from J, leaving 7 bases between them. The CDR3 length is 13 residues. The germline gives CDR1 SQVTM, CDR2 ANQGSEA. In DNA, the CDR3 is TGCAGCGTTGTAGGGGATAGCAATCAGCCCCAGCATTTT. Translating gives CSVVGDSNQPQHF. The variable domain in full, with the rest retrieved from reference TRBV29-1 and TRBJ1-5, is SAVISQKPSRDICQRGTSLTIQCQVDSQVTMMFWYRQQPGQSLTLIATANQGSEATYESGFVIDKFPISRPNLTFSTLTVSNMSPEDSSIYLCSVVGDSNQPQHFGDGTRLSIL.

This clone was seen a few times. The chain has TRBV6-1 and TRBJ1-1; D possibly corresponds to TRBD1 (6 bases). Trimming took off 1 base at V and 0 bases at J, with 12 bases between the two ends. The CDR3 covers 16 residues. CDR1 MNHNS and CDR2 SASEGT come from the germline V gene. CDR3 sequence (DNA): TGTGCCAGCAGTGAAGTAACAGGGAATATGAACACTGAAGCTTTCTTT. Translating it yields CASSEVTGNMNTEAFF.

The J gene is TRBJ1-4, the V gene TRBV27; the D gene is possibly TRBD1 (5 bases). The germline V gene encodes CDR1 MNHEY and CDR2 SMNVEV (reference sequence). The CDR3 loop spans 15 amino acids. The V end was cut by 7 bases, the J end by 0 bases, with 12 bases between. CDR3: CASTKTGPTNEKLFF. The CDR3 DNA is TGTGCCAGCACCAAAACAGGACCAACTAATGAAAAACTGTTTTTT.

This clone was detected once. The V and J genes are TRBV18 and TRBJ1-1; TRBD1 matches at 10 bases. This CDR3 contains 17 residues. The trim removed 2 bases at V and 0 bases at J, leaving 6 bases unmatched. Germline CDR1 KGHSH, CDR2 LQKENI. The CDR3 coding sequence is TGTGCCAGCTCACCAACGGGGACAGGGGTAATGAACACTGAAGCTTTCTTT. It is translated as CASSPTGTGVMNTEAFF.

The chain carries TRBV5-1 and TRBJ1-2; the D is unclear. Germline CDR1 reads SGHRS; CDR2 reads YFSETQ. The CDR3 runs 12 residues. Trimming stripped 4 bases from V and 8 bases from J, with 12 bases between. This CDR3 reads CASSRGQSGYTF. In nucleotides, the CDR3 is TGCGCCAGCAGCCGGGGTCAATCGGGCTACACCTTC.

The chain uses TRBV10-3 and TRBJ2-3; 10 bases are shared with TRBD1. The trim removed 7 bases at V and 4 bases at J, leaving 5 bases unmatched. The CDR3 covers 14 residues. CDR1 is ENHRY, CDR2 SYGVKD, per germline. The CDR3 loop reads CAIKETGGPDTQYF. The CDR3 DNA reads as TGTGCCATCAAAGAGACAGGGGGCCCAGATACGCAGTATTTT.